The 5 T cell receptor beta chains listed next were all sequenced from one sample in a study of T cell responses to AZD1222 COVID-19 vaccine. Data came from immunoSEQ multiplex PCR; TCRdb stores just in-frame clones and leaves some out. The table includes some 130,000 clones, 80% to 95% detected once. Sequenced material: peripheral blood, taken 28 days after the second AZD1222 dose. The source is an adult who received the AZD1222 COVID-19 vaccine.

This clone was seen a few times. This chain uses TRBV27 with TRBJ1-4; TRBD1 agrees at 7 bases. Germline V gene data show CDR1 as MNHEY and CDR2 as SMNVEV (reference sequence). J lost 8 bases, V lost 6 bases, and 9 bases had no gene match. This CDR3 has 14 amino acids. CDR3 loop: CASSPTGMGEKLFF. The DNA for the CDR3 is TGTGCCAGCAGCCCGACAGGGATGGGGGAAAAACTGTTTTTT.

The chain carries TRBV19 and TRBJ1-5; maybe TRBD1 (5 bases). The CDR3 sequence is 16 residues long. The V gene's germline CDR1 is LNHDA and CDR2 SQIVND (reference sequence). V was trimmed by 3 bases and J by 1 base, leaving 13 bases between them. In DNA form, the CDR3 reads TGTGCCAGTAGTATTAACAGGCGTGTGAGCAATCAGCCCCAGCATTTT. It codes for CASSINRRVSNQPQHF.

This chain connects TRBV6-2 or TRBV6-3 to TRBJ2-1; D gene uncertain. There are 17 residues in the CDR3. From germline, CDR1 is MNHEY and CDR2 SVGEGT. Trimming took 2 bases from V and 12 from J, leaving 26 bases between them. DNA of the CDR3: TGTGCCAGCAGTTACGGTGGTTCTAGATCCTATAACTCCGGGCAGTTCTTC. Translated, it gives CASSYGGSRSYNSGQFF.

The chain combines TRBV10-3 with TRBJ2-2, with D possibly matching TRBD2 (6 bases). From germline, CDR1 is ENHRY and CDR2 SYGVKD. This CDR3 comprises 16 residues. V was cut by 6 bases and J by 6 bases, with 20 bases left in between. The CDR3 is CAISPSKGGLAGELFF. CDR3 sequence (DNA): TGTGCCATCAGCCCATCCAAGGGAGGATTAGCCGGGGAGCTGTTTTTT.

Here the CDR3 DNA reads TGCGCCAGCAGCATCAGCGGGAGGGTAGGGTACGAGCAGTACTTC. Its translation: CASSISGRVGYEQYF. The chain combines TRBV4-3 with TRBJ2-7; the match to TRBD2 covers 10 bases. This CDR3 spans 15 amino acids. V was pared by 5 bases and J by 4 bases, with 8 bases of the junction left unmatched. From germline, CDR1 is LGHNA and CDR2 YSLEER.